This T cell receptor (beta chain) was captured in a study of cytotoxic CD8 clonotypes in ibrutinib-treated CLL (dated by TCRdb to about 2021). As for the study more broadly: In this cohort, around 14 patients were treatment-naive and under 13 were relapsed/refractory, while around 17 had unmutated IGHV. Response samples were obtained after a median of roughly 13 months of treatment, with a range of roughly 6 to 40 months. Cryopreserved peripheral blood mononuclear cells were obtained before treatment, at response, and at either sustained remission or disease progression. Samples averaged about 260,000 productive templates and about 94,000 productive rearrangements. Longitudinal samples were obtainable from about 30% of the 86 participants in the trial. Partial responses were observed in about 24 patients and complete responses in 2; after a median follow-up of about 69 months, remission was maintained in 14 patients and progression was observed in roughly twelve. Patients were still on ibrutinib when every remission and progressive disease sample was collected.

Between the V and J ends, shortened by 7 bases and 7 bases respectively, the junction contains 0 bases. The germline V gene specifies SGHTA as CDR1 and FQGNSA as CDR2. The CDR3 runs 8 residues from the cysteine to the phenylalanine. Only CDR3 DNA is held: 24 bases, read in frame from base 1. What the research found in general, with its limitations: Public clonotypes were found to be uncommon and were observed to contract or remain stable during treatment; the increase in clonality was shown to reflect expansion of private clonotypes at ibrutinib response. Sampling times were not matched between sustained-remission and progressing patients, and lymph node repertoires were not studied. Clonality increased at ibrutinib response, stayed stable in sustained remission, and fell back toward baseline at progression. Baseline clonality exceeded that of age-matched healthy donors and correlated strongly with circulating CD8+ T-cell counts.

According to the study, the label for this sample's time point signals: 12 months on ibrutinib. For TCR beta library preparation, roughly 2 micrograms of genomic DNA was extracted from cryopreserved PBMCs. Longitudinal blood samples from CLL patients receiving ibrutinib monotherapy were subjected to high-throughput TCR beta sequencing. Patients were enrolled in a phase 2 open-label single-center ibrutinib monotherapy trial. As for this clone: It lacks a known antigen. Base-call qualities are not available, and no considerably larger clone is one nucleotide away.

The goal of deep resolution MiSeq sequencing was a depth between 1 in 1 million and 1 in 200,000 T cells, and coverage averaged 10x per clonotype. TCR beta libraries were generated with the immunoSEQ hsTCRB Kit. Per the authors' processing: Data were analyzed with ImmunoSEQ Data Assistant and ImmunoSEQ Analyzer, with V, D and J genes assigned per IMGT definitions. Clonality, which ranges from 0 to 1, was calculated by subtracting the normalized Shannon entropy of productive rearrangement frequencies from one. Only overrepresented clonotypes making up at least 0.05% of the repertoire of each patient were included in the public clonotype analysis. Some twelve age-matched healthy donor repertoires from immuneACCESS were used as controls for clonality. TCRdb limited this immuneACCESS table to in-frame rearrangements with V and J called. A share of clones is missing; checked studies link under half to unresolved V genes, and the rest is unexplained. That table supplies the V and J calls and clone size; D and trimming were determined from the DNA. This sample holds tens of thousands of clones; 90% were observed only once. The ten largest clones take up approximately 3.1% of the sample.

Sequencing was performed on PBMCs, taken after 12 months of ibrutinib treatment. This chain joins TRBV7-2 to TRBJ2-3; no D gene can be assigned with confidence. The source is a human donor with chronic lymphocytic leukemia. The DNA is TGTGCCAGCAATACGCAGTATTTT. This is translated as CASNTQYF.